The 19 T cell receptor beta chains below all came from one sample that was sequenced in a study of T cells in Graves' hyperthyroidism and ophthalmopathy. The TCR beta CDR3 regions underwent amplification using RNA transcripts as the source. Researchers ran a first-round RT-PCR on the TCR CDR3 using the HTBI primer set. TCRdb passed the multiplex PCR reads through MiXCR, listing each CDR3 protein once. The table records roughly 290,000 distinct CDR3 sequences, about 15% of them present only once. The sample comprised blood. Source of these receptors: a woman between 55 and 75 years old with Graves' ophthalmopathy.

This clonotype was counted a few times. The chain recombines TRBV12-3 or TRBV12-4 with TRBJ2-7, with a tentative D call TRBD2 (6 bases). V was cut by 3 bases and J by 0 bases, with 9 bases left in between. This CDR3 spans 14 amino acids. The CDR3 sequence is CASSFDGSSYEQYF. The CDR3 DNA reads as TGTGCCAGCAGTTTTGACGGGAGCTCCTACGAGCAGTACTTC.

This clonotype was seen only a few times. The rearrangement uses TRBV20-1 and TRBJ2-5; 13 bases are a match to TRBD2. V was pared by 3 bases and J by 11 bases, with 12 bases of the junction left unmatched. The germline CDR1 and CDR2 sequences are DFQATT and SNEGSKA (reference sequence). CDR3 length equals 15 residues. The CDR3 spells CSARQGTSGDLAQYF. The CDR3 DNA sequence: TGCAGTGCTAGGCAGGGGACTAGCGGGGATCTGGCACAGTACTTC.

This clonotype was found many times. DNA for the CDR3: TGTGCCAGCAGCTTAACCCCGGGTCAGAATTCACCCCTCCACTTT. This gives the protein CASSLTPGQNSPLHF. V and J are TRBV11-2 and TRBJ1-6; D gene unclear. The CDR3 has 15 amino acids. V was shortened by 2 bases and J by 7 bases, with 12 bases between the two germline ends. Germline V gene data show CDR1 as SGHAT and CDR2 as FQNNGV.

V and J are TRBV5-1 and TRBJ2-7, with TRBD2 matching 8 bases. Germline-derived CDR1 and CDR2 are SGHRS and YFSETQ. The J segment lost 4 bases and the V segment lost 0 bases, leaving 6 bases of the junction unmatched. This CDR3 has 15 residues. The DNA of the CDR3 is TGCGCCAGCAGCTTGGGAAGGACTAGCCCATACGAGCAGTACTTC. It codes for CASSLGRTSPYEQYF.

The rearrangement joins TRBV28 to TRBJ1-3, with a possible D match to TRBD1 (5 bases). Per the germline V gene, CDR1 is MDHEN and CDR2 is SYDVKM. The V gene lost 8 bases and the J gene lost 0 bases, with 11 bases spanning the gap. This CDR3 is built from 14 residues. The CDR3 DNA sequence: TGTGCCAGCTCTGAGGGACCCTCTGGAAACACCATATATTTT. This codes for CASSEGPSGNTIYF.

This clonotype was detected ten times or more. This chain joins TRBV11-3 and TRBJ2-1; 7 bases align to TRBD2. CDR3 length: 16 residues. Germline V gives CDR1 SGHNT, CDR2 YENEEA. The J segment lost 8 bases and the V segment lost 1 base, leaving 11 bases of the junction unmatched. CDR3 bases: TGTGCCAGCAGCTTAGGTCAGCGGGAAGTCGAAGATGAGCAGTTCTTC. Protein: CASSLGQREVEDEQFF.

This clonotype was observed a handful of times. This chain joins TRBV7-9 and TRBJ2-3; D assignment may be TRBD1 or TRBD2 (6 bases each). Per germline, CDR1 SEHNR and CDR2 FQNEAQ (reference sequence). V shed 5 bases and J shed 10 bases, with 13 bases lying between them. The CDR3 runs 12 residues. Written as DNA, the CDR3 is TGTGCCAGCAGCATCCCTAGGGGGGCGCAGTATTTT. It codes for CASSIPRGAQYF.

This clonotype was recorded at least ten times. The rearrangement links TRBV29-1 to TRBJ2-4; D ambiguous. The CDR3 totals 15 residues. Germline lookup yields CDR1 SQVTM and CDR2 ANQGSEA. The V end was cut by 4 bases, the J end by 0 bases, with 13 bases between. CDR3 sequence (DNA): TGCAGCGTTGCGGTGGGGTCGGTAGCCAAAAACATTCAGTACTTC. Its protein is CSVAVGSVAKNIQYF.

This clonotype was picked up a small number of times. The CDR3 loop is CASSYGNLYSPLHF. DNA for the CDR3: TGTGCCAGTAGTTACGGGAACCTGTATTCACCCCTCCACTTT. The gene calls are TRBV19 and TRBJ1-6; D is unresolved. This CDR3 is 14 amino acids long. Looked up from germline, CDR1 is LNHDA and CDR2 is SQIVND (reference sequence). V was pared by 5 bases and J by 8 bases, with 13 bases between.

The chain recombines TRBV6-1 with TRBJ1-2; D gene unclear. The V end lost 7 bases, the J end lost 2 bases, and 11 bases lay between the germline ends. Germline loops: CDR1 MNHNS, CDR2 SASEGT. The CDR3 sequence is 13 residues long. The CDR3 DNA is TGTGCCAGCACCCCCGGACGGAACTATGGCTACACCTTC. Its translation is CASTPGRNYGYTF.

CDR3 sequence reads: CSVDSEETQYF. The CDR3 nucleotides are TGCAGCGTTGACAGTGAAGAGACCCAGTACTTC. The gene calls are TRBV29-1 and TRBJ2-5; D remains unclear. The CDR3 covers 11 residues. The germline V gene has CDR1 SQVTM and CDR2 ANQGSEA. Trimming removed 3 bases at V and 3 bases at J, with 5 bases between.

This clonotype has only a few counts. This chain links TRBV9 with TRBJ1-3; D remains unclear. The germline gives CDR1 SGDLS, CDR2 YYNGEE. V was cut by 4 bases and J by 0 bases, with 11 bases left in between. The CDR3 totals 15 residues. The DNA for the CDR3 is TGTGCCAGCAGCCCGGTTGGGGACTCTGGAAACACCATATATTTT. Translating it yields CASSPVGDSGNTIYF.

This clonotype has a count of ten or more. The chain has TRBV6-5 and TRBJ1-5; possibly TRBD1 for D (6 bases). The V gene lost 3 bases and the J gene lost 1 base, with 13 bases spanning the gap. Germline loops: CDR1 MNHEY, CDR2 SVGAGI. CDR3 size: 16 residues. DNA for the CDR3: TGTGCCAGCAGTTATGGGGGGGCGATGAGCAATCAGCCCCAGCATTTT. This codes for CASSYGGAMSNQPQHF.

The chain joins TRBV20-1 to TRBJ2-3; 8 positions agree with TRBD2. Germline trimming cut 3 bases from V and 1 base from J; bases unmatched to any gene: 0. Germline V gene lookup returns CDR1 DFQATT and CDR2 SNEGSKA (reference sequence). The CDR3 is 13 amino acids. CDR3 protein: CSARTSGTDTQYF. Written as DNA, the CDR3 is TGCAGTGCTAGGACTAGCGGCACAGATACGCAGTATTTT.

The chain links TRBV5-1 to TRBJ2-7; D not certain. Per the germline V gene, CDR1 is SGHRS and CDR2 is YFSETQ. V lost 4 bases, J lost 3 bases, and 8 bases lay in between. The CDR3 loop spans 12 amino acids. The CDR3 nucleotides read TGCGCCAGCAGCCCAGCAGACTACGAGCAGTACTTC. Translated: CASSPADYEQYF.

Notes on this clonotype: A much bigger clone sits one base away, suggesting this may be a read error. The V call is TRBV20-1, the J call TRBJ1-2; D is uncertain. V lost 5 bases and J lost 6, with 16 bases in between. This CDR3 spans 13 amino acids. Germline CDR1 reads DFQATT; CDR2 reads SNEGSKA (reference sequence). CDR3 in amino acids: CSAAHRMDHGYTF. In DNA form, the CDR3 reads TGCAGTGCTGCCCATCGGATGGACCATGGCTACACCTTC.

This clonotype was picked up a small number of times. The rearrangement uses TRBV7-3 and TRBJ1-2, with TRBD1 matching over 9 bases. Looked up from germline, CDR1 is SGHTA and CDR2 is FQGTGA. CDR3 size: 15 residues. Trimming cost V 2 bases and J 7 bases; bases outside gene matches: 8. CDR3 loop: CASSLEGTGIGGYTF. CDR3 DNA: TGTGCCAGCAGCTTAGAGGGGACAGGGATTGGTGGCTACACCTTC. The whole variable domain, remainder taken from reference TRBV7-3 and TRBJ1-2, is GAGVSQTPSNKVTEKGKYVELRCDPISGHTALYWYRQSLGQGPEFLIYFQGTGAADDSGLPNDRFFAVRPEGSVSTLKIQRTERGDSAVYLCASSLEGTGIGGYTFGSGTRLTVV.

This clonotype showed up many times. A junction boundary mismatches the germline segment, possibly from a read error. The chain has TRBV6-2 or TRBV6-3 and TRBJ2-1; the match to TRBD2 covers 9 bases. This CDR3 has 17 amino acids. From germline, CDR1 is MNHEY and CDR2 SVGEGT. The CDR3 here is CASIPQGGRGHYDEQFF. CDR3 bases: TGTGCCAGCATTCCCCAGGGCGGGAGGGGGCACTACGATGAGCAGTTCTTC.

This clonotype was seen a handful of times. The rearrangement uses TRBV4-3 and TRBJ1-5, with D perhaps TRBD1 (6 bases). Trimming cost V 3 bases and J 3 bases, with 12 bases left between them. There are 15 residues in the CDR3. Per germline, CDR1 LGHNA and CDR2 YSLEER. The CDR3 DNA follows: TGCGCCAGCAGCCAGGTCCAGGGGATCAATCAGCCCCAGCATTTT. As protein: CASSQVQGINQPQHF.